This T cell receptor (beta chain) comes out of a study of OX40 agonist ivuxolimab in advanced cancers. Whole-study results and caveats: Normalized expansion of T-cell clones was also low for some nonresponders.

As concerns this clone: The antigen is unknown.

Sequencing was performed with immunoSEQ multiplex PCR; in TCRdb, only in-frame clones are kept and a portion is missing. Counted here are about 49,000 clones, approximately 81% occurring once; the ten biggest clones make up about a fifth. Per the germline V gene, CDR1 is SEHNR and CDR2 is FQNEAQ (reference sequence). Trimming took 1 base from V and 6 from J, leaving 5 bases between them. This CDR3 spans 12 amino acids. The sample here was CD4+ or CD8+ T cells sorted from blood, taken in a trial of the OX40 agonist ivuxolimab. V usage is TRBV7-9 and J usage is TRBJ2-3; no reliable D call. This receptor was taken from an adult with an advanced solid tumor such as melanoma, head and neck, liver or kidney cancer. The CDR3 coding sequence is TGTGCCAGCAGCTTAGAAGAGGATACGCAGTATTTT. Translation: CASSLEEDTQYF.